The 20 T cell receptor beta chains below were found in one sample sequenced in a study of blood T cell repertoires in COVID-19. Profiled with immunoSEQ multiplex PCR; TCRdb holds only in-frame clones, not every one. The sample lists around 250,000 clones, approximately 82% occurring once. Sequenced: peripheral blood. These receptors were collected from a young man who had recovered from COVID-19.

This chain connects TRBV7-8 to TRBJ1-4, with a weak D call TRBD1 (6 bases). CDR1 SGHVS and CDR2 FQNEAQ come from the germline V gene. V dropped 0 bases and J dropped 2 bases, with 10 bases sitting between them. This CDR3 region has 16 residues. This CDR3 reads CASSLAGASTNEKLFF. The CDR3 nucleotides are TGTGCCAGCAGCTTAGCGGGGGCATCTACTAATGAAAAACTGTTTTTT.

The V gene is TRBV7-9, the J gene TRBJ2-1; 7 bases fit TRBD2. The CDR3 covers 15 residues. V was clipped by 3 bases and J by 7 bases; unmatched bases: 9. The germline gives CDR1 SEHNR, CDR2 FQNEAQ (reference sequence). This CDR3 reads CASSFHSAGRNEQFF. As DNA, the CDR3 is TGTGCCAGCAGCTTTCACTCAGCGGGGCGGAATGAGCAGTTCTTC. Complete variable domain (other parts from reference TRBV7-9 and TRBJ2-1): DTGVSQNPRHKITKRGQNVTFRCDPISEHNRLYWYRQTLGQGPEFLTYFQNEAQLEKSRLLSDRFSAERPKGSFSTLEIQRTEQGDSAMYLCASSFHSAGRNEQFFGPGTRLTVL.

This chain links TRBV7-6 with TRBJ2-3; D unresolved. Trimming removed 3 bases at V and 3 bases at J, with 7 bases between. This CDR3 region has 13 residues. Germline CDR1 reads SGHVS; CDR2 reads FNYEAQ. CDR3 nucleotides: TGTGCCAGCAGCTTGACTGGGACAGATACGCAGTATTTT. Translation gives CASSLTGTDTQYF.

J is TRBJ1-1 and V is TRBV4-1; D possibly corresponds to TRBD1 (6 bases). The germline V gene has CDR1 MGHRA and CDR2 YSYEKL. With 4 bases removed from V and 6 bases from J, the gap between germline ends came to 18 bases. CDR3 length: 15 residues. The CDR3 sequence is CASSPQTGRVAEAFF. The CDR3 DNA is TGCGCCAGCAGCCCCCAGACAGGACGAGTGGCTGAAGCTTTCTTT.

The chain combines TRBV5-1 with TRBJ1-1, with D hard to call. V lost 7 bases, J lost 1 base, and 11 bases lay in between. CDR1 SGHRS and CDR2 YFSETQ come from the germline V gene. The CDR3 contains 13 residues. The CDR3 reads CASGLDGNTEAFF. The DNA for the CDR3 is TGCGCCAGCGGACTTGACGGGAACACTGAAGCTTTCTTT.

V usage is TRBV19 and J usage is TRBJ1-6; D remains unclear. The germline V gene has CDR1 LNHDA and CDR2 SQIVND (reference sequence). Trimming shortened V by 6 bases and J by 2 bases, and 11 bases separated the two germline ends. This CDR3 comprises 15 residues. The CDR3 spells CASRLQSTYNSPLHF. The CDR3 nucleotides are TGTGCCAGTAGGCTACAGAGCACCTATAATTCACCCCTCCACTTT.

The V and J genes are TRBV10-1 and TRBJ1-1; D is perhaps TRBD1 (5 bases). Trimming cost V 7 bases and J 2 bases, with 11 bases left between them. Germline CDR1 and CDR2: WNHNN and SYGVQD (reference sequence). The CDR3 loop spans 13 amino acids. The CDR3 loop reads CASTADSNTEAFF. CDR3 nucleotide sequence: TGCGCCAGCACCGCCGACAGTAACACTGAAGCTTTCTTT.

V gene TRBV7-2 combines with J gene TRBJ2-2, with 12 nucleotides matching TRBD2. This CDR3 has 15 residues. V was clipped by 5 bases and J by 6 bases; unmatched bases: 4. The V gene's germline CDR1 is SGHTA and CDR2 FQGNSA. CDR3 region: CASSKTSGGPGELFF. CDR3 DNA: TGTGCCAGCAGCAAAACTAGCGGGGGGCCCGGGGAGCTGTTTTTT.

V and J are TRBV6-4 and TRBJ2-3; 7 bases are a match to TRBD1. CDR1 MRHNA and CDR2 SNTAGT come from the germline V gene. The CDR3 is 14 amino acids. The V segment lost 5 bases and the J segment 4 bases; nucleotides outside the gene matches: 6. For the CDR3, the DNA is TGTGCCAGCAGTCGACAGGGATCGGCAGATACGCAGTATTTT. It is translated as CASSRQGSADTQYF.

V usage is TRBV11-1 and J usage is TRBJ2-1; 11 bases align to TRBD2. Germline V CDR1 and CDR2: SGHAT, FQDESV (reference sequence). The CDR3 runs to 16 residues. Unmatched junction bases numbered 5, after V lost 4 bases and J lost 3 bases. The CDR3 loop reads CASSSPLAGGYNEQFF. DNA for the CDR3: TGTGCCAGCAGCTCCCCTCTAGCGGGGGGCTACAATGAGCAGTTCTTC.

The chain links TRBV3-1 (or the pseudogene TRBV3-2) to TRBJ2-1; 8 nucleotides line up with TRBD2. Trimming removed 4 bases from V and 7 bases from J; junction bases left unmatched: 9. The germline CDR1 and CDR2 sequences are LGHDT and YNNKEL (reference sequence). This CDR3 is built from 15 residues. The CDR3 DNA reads TGTGCCAGCAGCCCTCGGCGCGGGGGGCCTAATGAGCAGTTCTTC. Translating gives CASSPRRGGPNEQFF.

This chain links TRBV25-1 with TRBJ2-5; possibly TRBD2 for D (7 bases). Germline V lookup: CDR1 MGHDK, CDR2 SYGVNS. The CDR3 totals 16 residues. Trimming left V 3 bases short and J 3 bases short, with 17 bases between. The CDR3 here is CASSESPPGGKETQYF. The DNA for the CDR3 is TGTGCCAGCAGTGAGTCGCCCCCGGGGGGCAAAGAGACCCAGTACTTC.

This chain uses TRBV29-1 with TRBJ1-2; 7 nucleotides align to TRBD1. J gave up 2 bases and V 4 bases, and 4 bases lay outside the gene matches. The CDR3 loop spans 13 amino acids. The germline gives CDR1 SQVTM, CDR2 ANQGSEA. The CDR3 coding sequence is TGCAGCGTTGCTACGGGACAGAACTATGGCTACACCTTC. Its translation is CSVATGQNYGYTF.

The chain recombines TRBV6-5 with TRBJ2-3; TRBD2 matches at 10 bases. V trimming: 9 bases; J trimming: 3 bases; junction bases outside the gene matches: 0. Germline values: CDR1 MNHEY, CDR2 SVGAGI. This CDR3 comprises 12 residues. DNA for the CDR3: TGTGCCAGTAGCGGGGGGACAGATACGCAGTATTTT. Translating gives CASSGGTDTQYF.

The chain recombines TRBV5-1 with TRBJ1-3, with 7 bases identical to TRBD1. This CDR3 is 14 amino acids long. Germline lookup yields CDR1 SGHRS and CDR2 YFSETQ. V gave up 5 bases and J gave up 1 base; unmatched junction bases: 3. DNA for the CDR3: TGCGCCAGCAGACAGACAGGGTCTGGAAACACCATATATTTT. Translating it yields CASRQTGSGNTIYF.

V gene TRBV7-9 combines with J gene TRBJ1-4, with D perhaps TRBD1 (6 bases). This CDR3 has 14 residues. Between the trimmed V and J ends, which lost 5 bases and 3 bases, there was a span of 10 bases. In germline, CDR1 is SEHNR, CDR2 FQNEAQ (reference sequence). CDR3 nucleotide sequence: TGTGCCAGCAGCCGGACAGAGGCTAATGAAAAACTGTTTTTT. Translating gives CASSRTEANEKLFF.

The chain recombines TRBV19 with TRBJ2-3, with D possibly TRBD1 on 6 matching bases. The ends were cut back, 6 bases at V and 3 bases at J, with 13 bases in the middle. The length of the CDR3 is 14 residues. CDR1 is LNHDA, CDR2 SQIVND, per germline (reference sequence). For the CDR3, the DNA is TGTGCCAGTAGGCGGGCAGGGGTTACAGATACGCAGTATTTT. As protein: CASRRAGVTDTQYF.

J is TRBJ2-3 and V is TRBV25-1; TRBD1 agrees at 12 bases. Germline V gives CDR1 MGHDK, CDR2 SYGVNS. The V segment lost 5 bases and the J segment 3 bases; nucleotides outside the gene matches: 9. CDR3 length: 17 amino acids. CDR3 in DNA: TGTGCCAGCAGTTCGATACCGGGACAGGGGGCGACAGATACGCAGTATTTT. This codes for CASSSIPGQGATDTQYF.

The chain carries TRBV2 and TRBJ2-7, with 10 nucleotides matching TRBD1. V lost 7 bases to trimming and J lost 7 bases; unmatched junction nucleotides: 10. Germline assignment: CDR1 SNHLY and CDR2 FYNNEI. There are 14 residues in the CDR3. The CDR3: CASKGTGAAREQYF. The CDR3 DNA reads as TGTGCCAGCAAAGGGACAGGGGCTGCAAGGGAGCAGTACTTC.

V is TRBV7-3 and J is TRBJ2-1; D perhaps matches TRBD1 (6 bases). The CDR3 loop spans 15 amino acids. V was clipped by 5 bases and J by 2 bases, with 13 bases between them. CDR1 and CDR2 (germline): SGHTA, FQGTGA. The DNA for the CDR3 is TGTGCCAGCAGCCAATCTGGGACAACCTACAATGAGCAGTTCTTC. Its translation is CASSQSGTTYNEQFF.